These 23 T cell receptor beta chains came from one sample sequenced in a study of cytomegalovirus exposure and HLA in healthy donors (dated by TCRdb to about 2017). The library was made by the immunoSEQ multiplex PCR assay. In its TCRdb copy, this immuneACCESS table keeps in-frame sequences only and misses some clones. Where compared with another copy, unresolved V genes explain less than half of these, and the others have no known cause. The sample yields about 98,000 clones; about 83% were counted once. The ten biggest clones cover around 3.9% of the sample. The material sequenced was PBMCs. The receptors stem from a woman aged 25-40 years in good health and CMV-seronegative.

This clone has just a few counts. This chain links TRBV7-2 with TRBJ2-2, with D maybe TRBD1 (5 bases). V was pared by 6 bases and J by 4 bases, with 12 bases between. Germline V CDR1 and CDR2: SGHTA, FQGNSA. This CDR3 spans 14 amino acids. The CDR3, as DNA: TGTGCCAGCAGTCGAGACAGAACCACCGGGGAGCTGTTTTTT. Encoded protein: CASSRDRTTGELFF.

The gene calls are TRBV25-1 and TRBJ1-5; D gene uncertain. V shed 8 bases and J shed 4 bases, with 15 bases lying between them. Germline V gene data show CDR1 as MGHDK and CDR2 as SYGVNS. The CDR3 is 14 residues long. The CDR3 region is CASSRELTNQPQHF. The CDR3 DNA follows: TGTGCCAGCTCCCGGGAACTAACGAATCAGCCCCAGCATTTT.

This sequence joins TRBV4-3 and TRBJ2-1, with D possibly being TRBD2 (7 bases). With 4 bases removed from V and 8 bases from J, the gap between germline ends came to 27 bases. This CDR3 is 18 amino acids long. Germline CDR1 reads LGHNA; CDR2 reads YSLEER. The CDR3 region has the DNA TGCGCCAGCAGCCCTCAGGGGTTTTCTAGCGGACCCATGGATGAGCAGTTCTTC. Translated: CASSPQGFSSGPMDEQFF.

The V call is TRBV28, the J call TRBJ2-5, with 11 bases lining up with TRBD2. Per the germline V gene, CDR1 is MDHEN and CDR2 is SYDVKM. This CDR3 is built from 17 residues. The V segment lost 5 bases and the J segment 2 bases; nucleotides outside the gene matches: 10. The DNA for the CDR3 is TGTGCCAGCAGTCCAACGTCCATAGCGGGGGGGCAAGAGACCCAGTACTTC. Its protein product is CASSPTSIAGGQETQYF.

The chain has TRBV7-2 and TRBJ1-1; D remains unclear. V was trimmed by 1 base and J by 4 bases, leaving 10 bases between them. This CDR3 has 14 amino acids. The V gene's germline CDR1 is SGHTA and CDR2 FQGNSA. The CDR3 sequence is CASSLGHWSTEAFF. The CDR3 DNA follows: TGTGCCAGCAGCTTAGGGCACTGGAGCACTGAAGCTTTCTTT.

This chain connects TRBV6-5 to TRBJ1-3; D is unclear. Germline loops: CDR1 MNHEY, CDR2 SVGAGI. V lost 6 bases to trimming and J lost 0 bases, with 12 bases between them. The CDR3 contains 15 residues. CDR3 nucleotide sequence: TGTGCCAGCAGCCTAGACCGGAGCTCTGGAAACACCATATATTTT. Protein sequence: CASSLDRSSGNTIYF.

The chain joins TRBV9 to TRBJ2-7; possible D gene TRBD2, 6 bases. The V gene lost 3 bases and the J gene lost 2 bases, with 12 bases spanning the gap. This CDR3 has 14 residues. CDR1 and CDR2 from the germline V gene are SGDLS and YYNGEE. The CDR3 loop reads CASSGRRGTYEQYF. CDR3 nucleotide sequence: TGTGCCAGCAGCGGCCGGAGGGGAACCTACGAGCAGTACTTC.

The chain recombines TRBV28 with TRBJ1-2, with a weak D call TRBD1 (5 bases). The germline V gene has CDR1 MDHEN and CDR2 SYDVKM. This CDR3 is 12 amino acids long. Trimming removed 5 bases at V and 7 bases at J, with 11 bases between. This CDR3 reads CASSQGNSGYTF. The CDR3, as DNA: TGTGCCAGCAGTCAGGGTAATAGTGGCTACACCTTC.

V and J are TRBV5-1 and TRBJ2-3; 15 bases are a match to TRBD2. CDR1 is SGHRS and CDR2 is YFSETQ in the germline V gene. The CDR3 has 16 residues. The V gene end was trimmed by 4 bases and the J gene end by 4 bases; junction bases not matched to a gene: 4. CDR3 loop: CASSTGLAGGPDTQYF. The CDR3 DNA is TGCGCCAGCAGCACCGGACTAGCGGGAGGGCCAGATACGCAGTATTTT.

The chain couples TRBV5-4 to TRBJ1-2; D not resolved. With 0 bases removed from V and 3 bases from J, the gap between germline ends came to 9 bases. Germline V CDR1 and CDR2: SGHNT, YYREEE (reference sequence). The CDR3 is made up of 14 amino acids. DNA for the CDR3: TGTGCCAGCAGCTTGGATCAGGAATACTATGGCTACACCTTC. Encoded protein: CASSLDQEYYGYTF.

This clone has a single count. The chain is built from TRBV6-1 and TRBJ2-7, with TRBD2 identical over 11 bases. This CDR3 region has 15 residues. The junction had 4 bases not matched to a gene; V was cut back by 4 bases and J by 2 bases. The germline gives CDR1 MNHNS, CDR2 SASEGT. CDR3 protein: CASSASGLAAYEQYF. In DNA form, the CDR3 reads TGTGCCAGCAGTGCCTCGGGACTAGCGGCCTACGAGCAGTACTTC.

The chain carries TRBV4-2 and TRBJ1-1; 7 nucleotides line up with TRBD1. The V and J ends lost 1 base and 3 bases, in that order; junction bases with no gene match: 5. From germline, CDR1 is LGHNA and CDR2 YNFKEQ. This CDR3 region has 15 residues. This chain's CDR3 is CASSQGHRGDTEAFF. CDR3 DNA sequence: TGTGCCAGCAGCCAAGGCCACAGGGGAGACACTGAAGCTTTCTTT.

V and J are TRBV6-6 and TRBJ1-2; possibly TRBD1 for D (5 bases). The CDR3 extends over 15 amino acids. Deletions cut 4 bases from V and 0 bases from J, with 12 bases between. Germline V gives CDR1 MNHNY, CDR2 SVGAGI (reference sequence). The CDR3 coding sequence is TGTGCCAGCAGTTCGACCAAGGGGACTAACTATGGCTACACCTTC. Protein: CASSSTKGTNYGYTF.

The chain links TRBV5-1 to TRBJ2-5, with TRBD2 matching over 7 bases. The CDR3 has 15 amino acids. The germline V gene has CDR1 SGHRS and CDR2 YFSETQ. The V segment lost 5 bases and the J segment 0 bases; nucleotides outside the gene matches: 7. The CDR3 sequence: CASSLQAGDQETQYF. CDR3 nucleotides: TGCGCCAGCAGTCTCCAGGCGGGAGACCAAGAGACCCAGTACTTC.

Here the CDR3 reads CASSPTGQGFQPQHF. The CDR3 DNA reads as TGCGCCAGCAGCCCGACGGGACAGGGTTTCCAGCCCCAGCATTTT. The chain has TRBV5-1 and TRBJ1-5, with 9 bases identical to TRBD1. This CDR3 has 15 amino acids. Unmatched junction bases numbered 9, after V lost 4 bases and J lost 7 bases. CDR1 is SGHRS and CDR2 is YFSETQ in the germline V gene. Full variable domain (rest looked up from reference TRBV5-1 and TRBJ1-5): KAGVTQTPRYLIKTRGQQVTLSCSPISGHRSVSWYQQTPGQGLQFLFEYFSETQRNKGNFPGRFSGRQFSNSRSEMNVSTLELGDSALYLCASSPTGQGFQPQHFGDGTRLSIL.

The CDR3 DNA follows: TGTGCCAGTATCCCCGACAGGAACACCGGGGAGCTGTTTTTT. This sequence encodes CASIPDRNTGELFF. This rearrangement joins TRBV19 to TRBJ2-2, with a possible D match to TRBD1 (5 bases). The V and J ends lost 7 bases and 1 base respectively, with 10 bases between them. Germline assignment: CDR1 LNHDA and CDR2 SQIVND (reference sequence). CDR3 length: 14 residues.

This clone was recorded once. The chain recombines TRBV28 with TRBJ1-2; possible D gene TRBD1, 5 bases. The V end lost 4 bases, the J end lost 4 bases, and 7 bases lay between the germline ends. CDR1 and CDR2 from the germline V gene are MDHEN and SYDVKM. This CDR3 is 12 amino acids long. This CDR3 is CASSYGAYGYTF. CDR3 coding DNA: TGTGCCAGCAGTTATGGGGCCTATGGCTACACCTTC.

J is TRBJ2-1 and V is TRBV2, with 8 bases identical to TRBD2. The trim removed 6 bases at V and 9 bases at J, leaving 4 bases unmatched. The CDR3 length is 12 residues. Germline V gives CDR1 SNHLY, CDR2 FYNNEI. The CDR3 DNA follows: TGTGCCAGCAGCCCGGGGGGGATTGAGCAGTTCTTC. Its translation: CASSPGGIEQFF.

This clone was picked up one time. The chain links TRBV21-1 to TRBJ2-4; the D call in the table, TRBD1, was not verified against the DNA. TRBV21-1 is described as a pseudogene. The CDR3 length is 13 residues. The CDR3 DNA sequence: TGTGCCACTTGGGGGGACAGGGCGAACATTCAGTACTTC. The encoded protein is CATWGDRANIQYF.

The gene calls are TRBV5-6 and TRBJ2-1; 7 positions agree with TRBD1. Germline V gene data show CDR1 as SGHDT and CDR2 as YYEEEE. The CDR3 covers 17 residues. V lost 6 bases, J lost 9 bases, and 21 bases stayed unmatched. The CDR3 DNA follows: TGTGCCAGCACCTCTTCGAGGGGGCTCCCTTTGCTTCCTGAGCAGTTCTTC. It specifies CASTSSRGLPLLPEQFF. Looking up the rest from reference TRBV5-6 and TRBJ2-1 gives the full variable domain: DAGVTQSPTHLIKTRGQQVTLRCSPKSGHDTVSWYQQALGQGPQFIFQYYEEEERQRGNFPDRFSGHQFPNYSSELNVNALLLGDSALYLCASTSSRGLPLLPEQFFGPGTRLTVL.

This clone was detected a few times. The chain employs TRBV9 and TRBJ2-1; 9 bases align to TRBD2. Looked up from germline, CDR1 is SGDLS and CDR2 is YYNGEE. V was clipped by 4 bases and J by 3 bases; unmatched bases: 8. The CDR3 loop spans 16 amino acids. The CDR3 sequence is CASSLGGTSLYNEQFF. In DNA, the CDR3 is TGTGCCAGCAGCCTGGGGGGGACTAGCCTCTACAATGAGCAGTTCTTC.

The J gene is TRBJ2-5, the V gene TRBV5-4; TRBD1 agrees at 7 bases. Germline trimming cut 4 bases from V and 0 bases from J; bases unmatched to any gene: 0. Germline lookup yields CDR1 SGHNT and CDR2 YYREEE (reference sequence). The CDR3 runs to 13 residues. The DNA for the CDR3 is TGTGCCAGCAGCCAGGGGGACCAAGAGACCCAGTACTTC. Protein: CASSQGDQETQYF.

The chain carries TRBV29-1 and TRBJ2-7; no clear D gene. CDR3 length: 13 residues. Looked up from germline, CDR1 is SQVTM and CDR2 is ANQGSEA. Trimming removed 4 bases from V and 1 base from J, with 11 bases in between. This CDR3 reads CSVAAGASYEQYF. The CDR3 DNA sequence: TGCAGCGTTGCAGCCGGAGCTTCCTACGAGCAGTACTTC.